This TCR beta chain emerged from a study of T cell responses to AZD1222 COVID-19 vaccine (dated by TCRdb to the early 2020s). About the study as a whole: AZD1222 recipients whose second dose came at about 4 weeks and those whose second dose came at about 12 weeks were combined into one group, since spike-specific TCR depth and breadth did not differ between the two schedules. A total of under 250 trial participants underwent TCR sequencing, of whom about 200 had received two doses of AZD1222 and roughly 26 had received two doses of the MenACWY control vaccine. Trial participants were enrolled by age into subgroups of 18-55, 56-69 and 70-plus years, and roughly 160, 29 and 62 TCR-sequenced participants, respectively, were included in these subgroups. Overall results and qualifications from the work: Nearly half of unique spike-specific TCRs reportedly recognized epitopes outside regions mutated in the B.1.351 and B.1.1.7 variants. The vaccine-associated CD4 TCRs covered the entire spike protein, and the dominant responses fell in regions 160-218 and 743-854. Because no samples from the day 14 peak response were available, repertoires could be characterized only after the peak T cell response. Conclusions about previously exposed vaccinees were limited because only 5 or 6 AZD1222 recipients were SARS-CoV-2 seropositive at baseline. The 56-69-year group was small, and its depth increase did not reach significance, likely because of low power. Most participants were white British and females outnumbered males, and the authors suggested that clonal diversity may have been underestimated. After two AZD1222 doses, both the breadth and the depth of spike-specific TCRs were significantly higher than at day 0 and than in MenACWY recipients.

The CDR3 regions of human TCRbeta chains were subjected to immunosequencing. As for the authors' bioinformatics: Repertoire TCRs were matched against a reference library of SARS-CoV-2-specific TCRs generated with the MIRA antigen-specificity platform. Breadth was defined as the fraction of unique TCRs that were SARS-CoV-2-associated. Depth was defined as the fraction of total T cells that were SARS-CoV-2-associated. Each spike-specific TCR was assigned to its reactive spike region and to a CD4 or CD8 class using the MIRA data. Log10-transformed breadth and depth values were compared by one-way ANOVA with Sidak's multiple comparisons tests. TCRdb took over this immuneACCESS table, retaining in-frame rearrangements with V and J assigned. Such tables are incomplete; in checked studies, under half of the missing clones stem from an unresolved V gene, and the remainder is unexplained. V and J calls and clone size come straight from that table; D and trimming were deduced from the DNA. Recorded for this sample are 110,000 to 150,000 clones; just over 90% of them occurred a single time. Of the sample, over 7.5% falls within the top ten clones.

To note about this clone: Its recognized antigen is unknown. No base quality values were provided; no much bigger clone lies one nucleotide off.

The time point label here, explained by the study, means: baseline before first vaccination. Samples from vaccinated people were obtained from the UK trials COV001 and COV002, which included a single-blind randomized controlled phase 2/3 trial of AZD1222 (ChAdOx1 nCoV-19) in healthy adults. Trial participant PBMC samples were collected at day 0 and day 28 after the second dose for TCRbeta chain sequencing. V loses 4 bases at its end and J loses 4 bases; junction bases beyond the gene matches: 2. Reading the germline V gene gives CDR1 SQVTM and CDR2 ANQGSEA. The CDR3 goes from the cysteine to the phenylalanine over 13 residues. The read is trimmed to its CDR3 DNA, 39 bases read in frame from base 1.

Recombination connected TRBV29-1 to TRBJ1-3; the junction holds 9 bases that match TRBD1. The material was peripheral blood, obtained on day 0 of AZD1222 vaccination. This receptor was identified in an adult in good health. The CDR3 region has the sequence CSVAGTGGNTIYF. The DNA reads as follows: TGCAGCGTTGCCGGGACAGGGGGAAACACCATATATTTT.